A single sample gave rise to the 6 T cell receptor beta chains below, sequenced in a study of tumor and adjacent non-tumor tissue in lung cancer. This sample's RNA came from whole unsorted tissue. More than 3 cm separated this lung sample from the edge of the tumor. Three rounds of nested PCR, following a modified ARM-PCR protocol, produced the TCRbeta library. TCRdb analysed the multiplex PCR reads with MiXCR anew, one entry per CDR3 protein. Among about 90,000 distinct CDR3 sequences listed, 65% to 80% were seen once. Sequencing input: distant non-tumor lung tissue. The receptors stem from a woman aged 50 to 60 with non-small cell lung cancer.

A remark on this clonotype: The junction departs from the called germline gene at one end, perhaps through a read error. The V gene is TRBV7-9, the J gene TRBJ2-4, with D unclear. Per germline, CDR1 SEHNR and CDR2 FQNEAQ (reference sequence). The CDR3 sequence is 14 residues long. The CDR3 loop reads CDSSLSAETYIQYF. The CDR3 nucleotides are TGTGACAGCAGCTTATCGGCAGAGACTTACATTCAGTACTTC.

V is TRBV6-5 and J is TRBJ1-2; D remains unclear. V gave up 7 bases and J gave up 5 bases, with 20 bases separating them. Germline CDR1 reads MNHEY; CDR2 reads SVGAGI. The CDR3 is 15 amino acids. CDR3 protein: CASTLGRAADYGYTF. As DNA, the CDR3 is TGTGCCAGCACTTTAGGACGGGCAGCTGATTATGGCTACACCTTC.

With regard to this clonotype: The junction does not match germline at one end; this may be a read error. The chain couples TRBV6-1 to TRBJ2-7, with a weak D call TRBD2 (6 bases). CDR3 length equals 12 residues. Germline V gene data show CDR1 as MNHNS and CDR2 as SASEGT. This chain's CDR3 is CVSSYIRLEQYF. The CDR3 nucleotides are TGTGTCAGCAGCTACATCAGACTAGAGCAATACTTC.

Turning to this clonotype: A much larger clone differs from this one at a single base, so this may be a read error. The chain links TRBV2 to TRBJ2-1, with 15 bases fitting TRBD2. This CDR3 has 17 residues. Germline V gene sequence: CDR1 SNHLY, CDR2 FYNNEI. J lost 4 bases, V lost 9 bases, and 10 bases had no gene match. The CDR3 region has the DNA TGTGCCAGGACCCCCGGACTAGCGGGAGGGGTGTACAATGAGCAGTTCTTC. Its protein product is CARTPGLAGGVYNEQFF.

Comment on this clonotype: At one end, the junction sequence differs from germline, possibly due to a read error. The rearrangement links TRBV11-2 to TRBJ2-7, with 9 bases that match TRBD1. The CDR3 covers 15 residues. Germline values: CDR1 SGHAT, CDR2 FQNNGV. The CDR3 loop reads CASSTGTGLTYVQYF. The CDR3 coding sequence is TGTGCCAGCAGCACAGGGACAGGGCTCACCTACGTGCAGTACTTC.

On this clonotype itself: The junction departs from germline at one end; a sequencing error may be responsible. V gene TRBV6-5 combines with J gene TRBJ1-2; maybe TRBD1 (5 bases). Germline CDR1 reads MNHEY; CDR2 reads SVGAGI. The CDR3 consists of 11 residues. This chain's CDR3 is CTSRDRYGYTF. In DNA form, the CDR3 reads TGTACCAGCAGGGATCGATATGGCTACACCTTC.